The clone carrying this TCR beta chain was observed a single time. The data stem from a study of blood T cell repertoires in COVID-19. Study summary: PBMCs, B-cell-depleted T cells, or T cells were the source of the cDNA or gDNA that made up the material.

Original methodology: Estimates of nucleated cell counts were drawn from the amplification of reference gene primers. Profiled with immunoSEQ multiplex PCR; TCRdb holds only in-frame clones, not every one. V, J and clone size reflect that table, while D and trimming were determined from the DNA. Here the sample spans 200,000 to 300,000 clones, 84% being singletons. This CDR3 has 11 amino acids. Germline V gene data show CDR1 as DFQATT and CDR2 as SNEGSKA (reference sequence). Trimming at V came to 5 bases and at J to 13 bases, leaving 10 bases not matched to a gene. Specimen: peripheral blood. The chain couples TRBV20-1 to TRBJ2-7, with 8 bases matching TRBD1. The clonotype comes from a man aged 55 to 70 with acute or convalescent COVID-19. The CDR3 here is CSADTGTGNYF. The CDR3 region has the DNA TGCAGTGCTGATACCGGGACAGGTAATTACTTC.